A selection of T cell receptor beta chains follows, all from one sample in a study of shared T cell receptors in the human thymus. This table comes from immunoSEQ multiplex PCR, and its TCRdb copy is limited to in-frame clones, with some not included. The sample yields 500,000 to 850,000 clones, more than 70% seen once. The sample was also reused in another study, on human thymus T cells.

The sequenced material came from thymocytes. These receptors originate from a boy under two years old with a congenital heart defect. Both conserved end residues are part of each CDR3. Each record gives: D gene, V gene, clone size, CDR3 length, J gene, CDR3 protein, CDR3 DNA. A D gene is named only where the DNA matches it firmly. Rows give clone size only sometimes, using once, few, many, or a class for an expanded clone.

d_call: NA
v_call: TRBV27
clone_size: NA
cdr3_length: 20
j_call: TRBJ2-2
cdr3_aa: CARNPGGQVIPGLYTGELFF
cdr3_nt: TGTGCCAGGAATCCGGGGGGACAGGTCATCCCAGGCCTCTACACCGGGGAGCTGTTTTTT

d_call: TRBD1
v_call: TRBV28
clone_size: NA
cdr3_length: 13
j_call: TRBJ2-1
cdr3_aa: CASSSTGAPKQFF
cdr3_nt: TGTGCCAGCAGTTCGACAGGGGCTCCGAAACAGTTCTTC

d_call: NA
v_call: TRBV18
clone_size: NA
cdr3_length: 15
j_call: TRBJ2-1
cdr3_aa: CASSRQFLWYNEQFF
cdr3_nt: TGTGCCAGCTCACGACAGTTTCTATGGTACAATGAGCAGTTCTTC

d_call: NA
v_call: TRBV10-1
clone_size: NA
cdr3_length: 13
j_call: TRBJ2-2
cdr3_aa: CASSPRSAGELFF
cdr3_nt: TGCGCCAGCAGTCCTCGGTCGGCCGGGGAGCTGTTTTTT

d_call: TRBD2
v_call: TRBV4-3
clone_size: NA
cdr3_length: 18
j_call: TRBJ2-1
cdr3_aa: CASSQTIRGGAYGNEQFF
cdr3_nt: TGCGCCAGCAGCCAAACGATACGCGGGGGGGCATATGGCAATGAGCAGTTCTTC

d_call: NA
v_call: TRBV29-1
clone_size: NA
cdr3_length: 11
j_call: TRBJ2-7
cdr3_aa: CSVVSGSEQYF
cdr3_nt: TGCAGCGTTGTGTCGGGTAGCGAGCAGTACTTC

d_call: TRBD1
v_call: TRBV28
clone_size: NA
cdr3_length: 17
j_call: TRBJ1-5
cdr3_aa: CASSSNYTTGGRQPQHF
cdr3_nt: TGTGCCAGCAGTTCTAACTACACTACAGGGGGCCGACAGCCCCAGCATTTT

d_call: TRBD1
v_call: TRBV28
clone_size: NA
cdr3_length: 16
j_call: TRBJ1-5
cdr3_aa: CASSLSEGAGNQPQHF
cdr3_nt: TGTGCCAGCAGTTTATCAGAGGGGGCCGGCAATCAGCCCCAGCATTTT

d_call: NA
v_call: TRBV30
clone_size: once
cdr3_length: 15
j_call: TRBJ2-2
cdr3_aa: CAWSVLRGRTGELFF
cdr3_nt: TGTGCCTGGAGTGTACTCAGGGGACGAACCGGGGAGCTGTTTTTT

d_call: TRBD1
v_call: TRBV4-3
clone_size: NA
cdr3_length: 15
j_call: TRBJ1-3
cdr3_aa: CASSQGTGHGNTIYF
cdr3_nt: TGCGCCAGCAGCCAAGGGACAGGGCACGGAAACACCATATATTTT

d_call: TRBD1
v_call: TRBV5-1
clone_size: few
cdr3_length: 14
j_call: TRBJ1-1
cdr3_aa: CASAPGQKNTEAFF
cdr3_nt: TGCGCCAGCGCCCCGGGACAGAAAAACACTGAAGCTTTCTTT

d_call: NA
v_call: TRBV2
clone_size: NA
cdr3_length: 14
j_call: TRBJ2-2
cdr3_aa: CASRDILDPGELFF
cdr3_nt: TGTGCCAGCAGAGATATACTAGATCCCGGGGAGCTGTTTTTT

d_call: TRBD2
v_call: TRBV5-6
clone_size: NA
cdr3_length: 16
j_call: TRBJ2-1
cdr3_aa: CASSPTSGRTYNEQFF
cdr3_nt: TGTGCCAGCAGCCCTACTAGCGGGAGGACCTACAATGAGCAGTTCTTC

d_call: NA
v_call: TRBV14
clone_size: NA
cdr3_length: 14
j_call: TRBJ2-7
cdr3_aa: CASSHDYKSYEQYF
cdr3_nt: TGTGCCAGCAGCCATGACTACAAGTCCTACGAGCAGTACTTC

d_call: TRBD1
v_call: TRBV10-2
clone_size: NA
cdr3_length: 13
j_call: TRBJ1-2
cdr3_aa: CASSPTGVYGYTF
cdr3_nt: TGCGCCAGCAGTCCCACAGGGGTCTATGGCTACACCTTC

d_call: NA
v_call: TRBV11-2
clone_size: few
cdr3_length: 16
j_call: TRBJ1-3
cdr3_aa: CASSLAPGVSGNTIYF
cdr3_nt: TGTGCCAGCAGCTTAGCCCCAGGGGTATCTGGAAACACCATATATTTT

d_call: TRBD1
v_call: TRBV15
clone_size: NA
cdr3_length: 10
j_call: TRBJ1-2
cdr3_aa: CANHRGGYTF
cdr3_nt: TGTGCCAATCACAGGGGGGGCTACACCTTC

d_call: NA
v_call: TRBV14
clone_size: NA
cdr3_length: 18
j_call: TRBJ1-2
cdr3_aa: CASSPGARAPNQVDGYTF
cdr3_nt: TGTGCCAGCAGCCCAGGGGCTAGGGCCCCGAACCAGGTCGATGGCTACACCTTC